In its sample, the clone carrying this T cell receptor beta chain was seen a few times. Clones were read by immunoSEQ multiplex PCR, and TCRdb kept only the in-frame ones, dropping some. This table holds approximately 100,000 clones, about three quarters found once. This CDR3 has 12 residues. V dropped 8 bases and J dropped 1 base, with 8 bases sitting between them. This sample stems from a study of blood T cell repertoires in COVID-19. The receptor's source is a man aged 80 or over with COVID-19, enrolled during active disease. The chain couples TRBV12-3 or TRBV12-4 to TRBJ1-1; tentatively, D is TRBD1 (5 bases). The sample taken for sequencing was peripheral blood. The CDR3 region has the DNA TGTGCCAGCGGCGGACAGAACACTGAAGCTTTCTTT. This codes for CASGGQNTEAFF.